The sequence of this T cell receptor beta chain was determined in a study of cytomegalovirus exposure and HLA in healthy donors. Study information: Sequencing of roughly 180 million T cells in an earlier analysis found around 110 million unique TCR beta sequences. Study results and limitations: As a later analysis showed, a missense DCLRE1C variant was linked to trimming of TCR beta V- and J-genes. Later analysis reportedly placed an Asian-associated ancestry cluster below the roughly 700-donor mean in N-insertions. CMV serostatus was the sole immune exposure data available.

This PCR relied on a set of 60 Vbeta primers and 13 Jbeta primers. Assay used: immunoSEQ multiplex PCR; TCRdb lists only in-frame clones, some missing. Of some 84,000 clones in the sample, roughly 63% are singletons; the top ten hold 15%. After removal of 10 bases from V and 4 bases from J, the junction contained 7 bases not matched to a gene. The CDR3 loop spans 13 amino acids. CDR1 is MNHNS, CDR2 SASEGT, per germline. Remarks on this clone: Antigen unknown.

Sequencing input: PBMCs. The chain has TRBV6-1 and TRBJ2-1; TRBD2 agrees at 7 bases. This TCR derives from a woman in her thirties or forties in good health and CMV-seropositive. The DNA for the CDR3 is TGTGCCAATAGACCGGGGGGATACAATGAGCAGTTCTTC. The encoded protein is CANRPGGYNEQFF.